These 23 T cell receptor beta chains originate from one sample sequenced in a study of shared clonotypes between healthy human individuals. Naive CD8 isolation took CD45RO-negative cells positively selected for CCR7 and excluded terminally differentiated effector memory CD45RA+ cells. Clones were read by immunoSEQ multiplex PCR, and TCRdb kept only the in-frame ones, dropping some. The sample contains about 2.1 million clones, about 92% of which appear only once. The sequencing input was naive CD8+ T cells from PBMCs. These receptors all stem from a man aged 18 to 35 in good health. Some clones in this sample may be carry-over from other donors' samples.

With regard to this clone: Other DNA sequences within the sample encode an identical CDR3. The chain carries TRBV7-8 and TRBJ2-3; D perhaps matches TRBD2 (5 bases). The V gene's germline CDR1 is SGHVS and CDR2 FQNEAQ. Trimming left V 3 bases short and J 4 bases short, with 8 bases between. The CDR3 has 13 residues. The CDR3 loop is CASSFGGPDTQYF. The CDR3 coding sequence is TGTGCCAGCAGCTTTGGAGGTCCAGATACGCAGTATTTT.

The chain is built from TRBV7-2 and TRBJ2-7; no clear D gene. The length of the CDR3 is 14 residues. With 7 bases removed from V and 4 bases from J, the gap between germline ends came to 17 bases. Germline values: CDR1 SGHTA, CDR2 FQGNSA. The CDR3 sequence is CASNSLTPIYEQYF. CDR3 sequence (DNA): TGTGCCAGCAACTCATTGACCCCCATTTACGAGCAGTACTTC.

This chain uses TRBV4-1 with TRBJ2-2; 8 nucleotides line up with TRBD1. The CDR3 contains 16 residues. CDR1 MGHRA and CDR2 YSYEKL come from the germline V gene. Trimming cost V 1 base and J 2 bases; bases outside gene matches: 3. CDR3 amino acids: CASSQVQGANTGELFF. CDR3 nucleotide sequence: TGCGCCAGCAGCCAAGTTCAGGGGGCCAACACCGGGGAGCTGTTTTTT.

The rearrangement links TRBV7-8 to TRBJ2-1, with D uncertain. The germline V gene encodes CDR1 SGHVS and CDR2 FQNEAQ. This CDR3 spans 14 amino acids. V shed 0 bases and J shed 8 bases, with 11 bases lying between them. The CDR3 spells CASSLAGRVYEQFF. CDR3 in DNA: TGTGCCAGCAGCTTAGCAGGTAGGGTCTATGAGCAGTTCTTC.

This clone has more than one count but fewer than ten. The sample contains more than one DNA sequence encoding this CDR3. The rearrangement links TRBV27 to TRBJ2-1, with unresolved D. Trimming pared 5 bases from V and 3 bases from J, leaving 2 bases between. The CDR3 spans 11 residues. Germline V gene lookup returns CDR1 MNHEY and CDR2 SMNVEV (reference sequence). The CDR3 protein is CASSGYNEQFF. The CDR3 DNA sequence: TGTGCCAGCAGTGGCTACAATGAGCAGTTCTTC.

This clone was seen only once. CDR3 loop: CASSDERVGNQPQHF. The CDR3 coding sequence is TGTGCCAGCAGTGACGAGAGGGTGGGCAATCAGCCCCAGCATTTT. V is TRBV6-4 and J is TRBJ1-5; D unclear. CDR1 is MRHNA, CDR2 SNTAGT, per germline. This CDR3 comprises 15 residues. The ends were cut back, 2 bases at V and 2 bases at J, with 10 bases in the middle.

The chain employs TRBV2 and TRBJ2-7; 8 nucleotides line up with TRBD1. Germline values: CDR1 SNHLY, CDR2 FYNNEI. The CDR3 length is 15 residues. Germline trimming cut 7 bases from V and 5 bases from J; bases unmatched to any gene: 13. The CDR3 reads CASKEQTGVIDEQYF. The CDR3 DNA is TGTGCCAGCAAGGAGCAGACAGGGGTGATCGACGAGCAGTACTTC.

The gene calls are TRBV27 and TRBJ2-5; D unclear. The length of the CDR3 is 14 residues. In germline, CDR1 is MNHEY, CDR2 SMNVEV (reference sequence). V was clipped by 0 bases and J by 2 bases, with 7 bases between them. CDR3 nucleotide sequence: TGTGCCAGCAGTTTATCTAGCAAACAAGAGACCCAGTACTTC. Its translation: CASSLSSKQETQYF.

This clone was recorded only once. V usage is TRBV27 and J usage is TRBJ1-2; 11 nucleotides agree with TRBD1. After removal of 3 bases from V and 4 bases from J, the junction contained 4 bases not matched to a gene. CDR3 length: 15 residues. Germline V gene lookup returns CDR1 MNHEY and CDR2 SMNVEV (reference sequence). CDR3 sequence reads: CASSFRTGGFYGYTF. The CDR3 nucleotides are TGTGCCAGCAGTTTCCGGACAGGGGGCTTCTATGGCTACACCTTC.

This clone was picked up one time. The chain links TRBV28 to TRBJ1-1; no reliable D call. The CDR3 runs 16 residues. Trimming left V 3 bases short and J 5 bases short, with 19 bases between. The germline gives CDR1 MDHEN, CDR2 SYDVKM. CDR3 loop: CASSFAGEGLRTEAFF. The CDR3, as DNA: TGTGCCAGCAGTTTCGCCGGGGAGGGCCTGAGGACTGAAGCTTTCTTT. Combining the CDR3 with reference TRBV28 and TRBJ1-1 gives the whole variable domain DVKVTQSSRYLVKRTGEKVFLECVQDMDHENMFWYRQDPGLGLRLIYFSYDVKMKEKGDIPEGYSVSREKKERFSLILESASTNQTSMYLCASSFAGEGLRTEAFFGQGTRLTVV.

V is TRBV14 and J is TRBJ2-7, with 14 nucleotides matching TRBD2. CDR1 SGHDN and CDR2 FVKESK come from the germline V gene. The CDR3 length is 17 residues. J lost 6 bases, V lost 0 bases, and 7 bases had no gene match. CDR3 nucleotides: TGTGCCAGCAGCCAAGAAGAGACTAGCGGGAGGGCCGGCGAGCAGTACTTC. It codes for CASSQEETSGRAGEQYF.

V is TRBV29-1 and J is TRBJ2-3; D is possibly TRBD2 (6 bases). Germline V gene sequence: CDR1 SQVTM, CDR2 ANQGSEA. V was shortened by 6 bases and J by 5 bases, with 18 bases between the two germline ends. The CDR3 sequence is 14 residues long. The CDR3 bases are TGCAGCGTCCAGGAGGGGCAGCGGAGAGATACGCAGTATTTT. Its translation: CSVQEGQRRDTQYF.

This rearrangement joins TRBV4-1 to TRBJ2-1; D is tentatively TRBD1 or TRBD2 (5 bases each). The CDR3 is 18 residues long. Germline assignment: CDR1 MGHRA and CDR2 YSYEKL. Trimming took 2 bases from V and 1 from J, leaving 18 bases between them. The CDR3 region is CASSQSPPGRQSYNEQFF. Here the CDR3 DNA reads TGCGCCAGCAGCCAATCACCTCCGGGACGCCAGTCCTACAATGAGCAGTTCTTC.

The J gene is TRBJ1-1, the V gene TRBV2, with 7 bases that match TRBD1. Germline-derived CDR1 and CDR2 are SNHLY and FYNNEI. This CDR3 comprises 14 residues. Trimming cost V 5 bases and J 6 bases; bases outside gene matches: 9. The CDR3 here is CASSPQGGSSEAFF. The DNA for the CDR3 is TGTGCCAGCAGTCCTCAAGGGGGCAGCTCTGAAGCTTTCTTT.

The CDR3: CASSFIQASSYEQYF. The CDR3 coding sequence is TGTGCCAGCAGCTTTATCCAGGCTAGCTCCTACGAGCAGTACTTC. The chain combines TRBV7-2 with TRBJ2-7; D remains unclear. Trimming stripped 3 bases from V and 0 bases from J, with 12 bases between. CDR1 and CDR2 from the germline V gene are SGHTA and FQGNSA. This CDR3 is built from 15 residues.

V usage is TRBV19 and J usage is TRBJ2-7; TRBD2 matches at 11 bases. With V trimmed by 8 bases and J by 0 bases, 3 bases remained unmatched. CDR3 length: 14 residues. Germline V gives CDR1 LNHDA, CDR2 SQIVND (reference sequence). CDR3 in DNA: TGTGCCAGTGGGGGACTAGCGGACTCCTACGAGCAGTACTTC. Protein product: CASGGLADSYEQYF.

The chain recombines TRBV6-6 with TRBJ1-1, with D possibly being TRBD1 (5 bases). Germline V gene lookup returns CDR1 MNHNY and CDR2 SVGAGI (reference sequence). The V end lost 2 bases, the J end lost 6 bases, and 7 bases lay between the germline ends. There are 12 residues in the CDR3. The chain's CDR3 is CASSYPTAEAFF. CDR3 in DNA: TGTGCCAGCAGTTACCCGACAGCTGAAGCTTTCTTT.

The chain uses TRBV7-6 and TRBJ2-2; 7 bases fit TRBD2. J was trimmed by 6 bases and V by 5 bases; bases with no gene match: 9. This CDR3 region has 15 residues. Germline V CDR1 and CDR2: SGHVS, FNYEAQ. The CDR3 bases are TGTGCCAGCAGCCTCGGGGGAGGGGCCGCCGGGGAGCTGTTTTTT. This encodes CASSLGGGAAGELFF.

The V gene is TRBV27, the J gene TRBJ2-3, with D tentatively TRBD1 (6 bases). Germline CDR1 MNHEY, CDR2 SMNVEV (reference sequence). This CDR3 comprises 14 residues. V lost 7 bases and J 3 bases, leaving 14 bases between the germline ends. The CDR3 DNA sequence: TGTGCCAGCACCCCGATAGGGGGAACAGATACGCAGTATTTT. Encoded protein: CASTPIGGTDTQYF.

The rearrangement uses TRBV6-5 and TRBJ2-5; D is unclear. V lost 0 bases, J lost 6 bases, and 5 bases lay in between. The germline gives CDR1 MNHEY, CDR2 SVGAGI. The CDR3 covers 12 residues. The CDR3 nucleotides are TGTGCCAGCAGTTACTCTGGCCAGACCCAGTACTTC. It yields the protein CASSYSGQTQYF.

The V gene is TRBV10-3, the J gene TRBJ2-7; 8 nucleotides line up with TRBD2. V trimming: 2 bases; J trimming: 3 bases; junction bases outside the gene matches: 9. This CDR3 spans 16 amino acids. In germline, CDR1 is ENHRY, CDR2 SYGVKD. Written as DNA, the CDR3 is TGTGCCATCAGTGAGAAGCGGGAGCGGTCTTTCTACGAGCAGTACTTC. This sequence encodes CAISEKRERSFYEQYF.

The V call is TRBV6-6, the J call TRBJ2-5, with 13 bases identical to TRBD2. The end of the DNA fits TRBJ2-7 better, so the J call may be wrong. The CDR3 spans 13 residues. The germline gives CDR1 MNHNY, CDR2 SVGAGI (reference sequence). CDR3 loop: CATTSGRTYEQYF. DNA for the CDR3: TGTGCCACGACTAGCGGGAGGACCTACGAGCAGTACTTC.

The rearrangement uses TRBV29-1 and TRBJ2-1, with D tentatively TRBD2 (6 bases). CDR1 and CDR2 (germline): SQVTM, ANQGSEA. The CDR3 covers 12 residues. V shed 7 bases and J shed 1 base, with 8 bases lying between them. This CDR3 is CSGEVSYNEQFF. The CDR3 DNA follows: TGCAGCGGGGAGGTGTCCTACAATGAGCAGTTCTTC.